These T cell receptor beta chains were read from a single sample in a study of blood T cells in healthy people across ages. TCRdb reanalysed the 5' RACE reads using MiXCR and keeps one entry per CDR3 protein. This table has fewer than 800,000 distinct CDR3 sequences, 20% to 25% appearing once. These same data were also listed under a study on T cells of mothers and their children.

The sample taken for sequencing was blood. The receptors were sampled from a boy between 10 and 17 years old in good health. The CDR3 runs from the conserved cysteine through the conserved F or W. D genes are given only for firm matches. Rows give clone size only sometimes, using once, few, many, or a class for an expanded clone.

v_call	d_call	j_call	clone_size	cdr3_aa	cdr3_nt
TRBV28	.	TRBJ2-7	.	CASSPASWGREQYF	TGTGCCAGCAGTCCCGCGTCTTGGGGGAGAGAGCAGTACTTC
TRBV7-2	.	TRBJ1-4	few	CASSYEGRKVEKLFF	TGTGCCAGCAGCTACGAGGGCAGGAAGGTTGAAAAACTGTTTTTT
TRBV6-5	.	TRBJ1-6	few	CASSWSGRANSPLHF	TGTGCCAGCAGTTGGTCAGGGAGGGCGAATTCACCCCTCCACTTT
TRBV3-1	.	TRBJ1-2	.	CASSQEDRFYGYTF	TGTGCCAGCAGCCAAGAAGACAGGTTCTATGGCTACACCTTC
TRBV6-6	TRBD2	TRBJ2-1	.	CASSYGLAGAYNEQFF	TGTGCCAGCAGTTACGGGCTAGCGGGAGCATACAATGAGCAGTTCTTC
TRBV7-2	TRBD2	TRBJ2-2	few	CASMIAGGTGELFF	TGTGCCAGCATGATAGCGGGAGGAACCGGGGAGCTGTTTTTT
TRBV11-2	TRBD2	TRBJ2-1	.	CASSLLGLAGGSNTYNEQFF	TGTGCCAGCAGCTTATTGGGACTAGCGGGGGGCTCGAATACCTACAATGAGCAGTTCTTC
TRBV7-3	TRBD2	TRBJ2-1	few	CASSSGTSGTNEQFF	TGTGCCAGCAGCTCAGGGACTAGCGGGACGAATGAGCAGTTCTTC
TRBV27	TRBD2	TRBJ2-1	.	CASSGTSGGLGSYNEQFF	TGTGCCAGCAGTGGGACTAGCGGGGGCTTGGGTTCCTACAATGAGCAGTTCTTC
TRBV12-3/TRBV12-4	TRBD2	TRBJ2-3	few	CASSFVGLAVPDTDTQYF	TGTGCCAGCAGTTTTGTTGGCCTAGCGGTCCCCGACACAGATACGCAGTATTTT
TRBV6-1	.	TRBJ2-2	.	CASSEVEGLTGELFF	TGTGCCAGCAGTGAAGTGGAAGGACTAACCGGGGAGCTGTTTTTT
TRBV6-5	.	TRBJ2-1	.	CASSYFRDKPYNEQFF	TGTGCCAGCAGTTACTTTCGGGACAAACCTTACAATGAGCAGTTCTTC
TRBV27	.	TRBJ1-1	.	CASSDGELNTEAFF	TGTGCCAGCAGTGATGGGGAGCTGAACACTGAAGCTTTCTTT
TRBV7-9	.	TRBJ2-1	few	CASSFVADNEQFF	TGTGCCAGCAGCTTTGTAGCGGATAATGAGCAGTTCTTC
TRBV28	TRBD2	TRBJ2-5	.	CASKLAGEETQYF	TGTGCCAGCAAGCTAGCGGGGGAAGAGACCCAGTACTTC
TRBV20-1	.	TRBJ1-2	few	CSATENYGYTF	TGCAGTGCTACGGAGAACTATGGCTACACCTTC
TRBV20-1	.	TRBJ1-2	.	CSALREITNYGYTF	TGCAGTGCTCTTCGGGAGATAACTAACTATGGCTACACCTTC
TRBV4-1	.	TRBJ2-5	few	CASSLLVGGGETQYF	TGCGCCAGCAGCTTACTCGTGGGGGGCGGAGAGACCCAGTACTTC
TRBV7-2	.	TRBJ1-4	.	CASSQGLDLFF	TGTGCCAGCAGCCAGGGCTTGGACCTGTTTTTT
TRBV28	.	TRBJ2-7	.	CASQEGSYEQYF	TGTGCCAGCCAGGAGGGATCCTACGAGCAGTACTTC
TRBV2	.	TRBJ2-7	few	CASSEEYGYYEQYF	TGTGCCAGCAGTGAAGAATACGGGTACTACGAGCAGTACTTC
TRBV5-1	.	TRBJ1-2	.	CASSDPDGDGYTF	TGCGCCAGCAGCGATCCCGACGGCGATGGCTACACCTTC
TRBV12-3/TRBV12-4	TRBD1	TRBJ1-1	few	CASSWGQTYTEAFF	TGTGCCAGCAGCTGGGGACAGACCTACACTGAAGCTTTCTTT
TRBV5-8	.	TRBJ1-2	.	CASSFKGAWGYTF	TGTGCCAGCAGCTTCAAAGGGGCATGGGGCTACACCTTC
TRBV20-1	TRBD2	TRBJ2-5	.	CSARAWGGRQETQYF	TGCAGTGCTAGAGCTTGGGGGGGACGGCAAGAGACCCAGTACTTC
TRBV5-1	.	TRBJ2-7	.	CASSLAPGSVYEQYF	TGCGCCAGCAGCTTGGCCCCCGGTTCGGTCTACGAGCAGTACTTC
TRBV21-1	.	TRBJ2-4	.	CASSRLWGAGDGYIQYF	TGTGCCAGCAGCAGGTTGTGGGGAGCGGGAGATGGGTACATTCAGTACTTC
TRBV6-6	TRBD1	TRBJ2-2	few	CASSISGGTGELFF	TGTGCCAGCTCAATTTCAGGGGGCACCGGGGAGCTGTTTTTT
TRBV7-9	TRBD2	TRBJ2-7	few	CASSLLLAGVEQYF	TGTGCCAGCAGCTTATTACTAGCGGGAGTCGAGCAGTACTTC
TRBV7-8	TRBD2	TRBJ2-7	few	CASSWTTGRMNYEQYF	TGTGCCAGCAGCTGGACGACCGGGAGGATGAACTACGAGCAGTACTTC
TRBV6-5	.	TRBJ1-1	.	CASSYYGVMNTEAFF	TGTGCCAGCAGTTACTACGGGGTCATGAACACTGAAGCTTTCTTT
TRBV29-1	TRBD1	TRBJ1-3	.	CSVDPEGGGNTIYF	TGCAGCGTTGACCCCGAAGGGGGCGGAAACACCATATATTTT